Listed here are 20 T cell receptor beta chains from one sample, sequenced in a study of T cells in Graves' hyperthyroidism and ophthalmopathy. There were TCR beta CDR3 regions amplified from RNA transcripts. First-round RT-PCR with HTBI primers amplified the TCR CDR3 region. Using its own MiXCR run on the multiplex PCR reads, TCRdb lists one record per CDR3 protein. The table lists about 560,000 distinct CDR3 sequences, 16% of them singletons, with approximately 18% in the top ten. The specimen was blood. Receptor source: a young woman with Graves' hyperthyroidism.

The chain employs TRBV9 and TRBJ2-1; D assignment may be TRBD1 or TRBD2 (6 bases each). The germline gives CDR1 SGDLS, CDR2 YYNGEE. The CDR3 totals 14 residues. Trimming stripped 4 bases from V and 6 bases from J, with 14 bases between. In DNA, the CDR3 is TGTGCCAGCAGCATGATGGGGGGCGCCAATGAGCAGTTCTTC. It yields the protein CASSMMGGANEQFF.

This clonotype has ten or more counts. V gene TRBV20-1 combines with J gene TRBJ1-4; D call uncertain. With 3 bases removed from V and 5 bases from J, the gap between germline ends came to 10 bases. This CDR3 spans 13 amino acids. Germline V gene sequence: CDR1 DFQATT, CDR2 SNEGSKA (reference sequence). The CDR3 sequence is CSASPATNEKLFF. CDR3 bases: TGCAGTGCTAGCCCAGCGACGAATGAAAAACTGTTTTTT.

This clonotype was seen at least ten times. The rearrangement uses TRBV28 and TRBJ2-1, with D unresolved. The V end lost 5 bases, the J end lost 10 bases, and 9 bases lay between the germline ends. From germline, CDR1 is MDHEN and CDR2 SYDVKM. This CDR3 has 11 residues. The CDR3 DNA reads TGTGCCAGCAGTGTCCTCGAAGAGCAGTTCTTC. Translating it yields CASSVLEEQFF.

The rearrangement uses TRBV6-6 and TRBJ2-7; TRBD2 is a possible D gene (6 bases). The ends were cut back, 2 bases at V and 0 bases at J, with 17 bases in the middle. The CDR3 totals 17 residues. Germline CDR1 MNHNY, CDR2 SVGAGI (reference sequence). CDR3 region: CASSYGLGQGLSYEQYF. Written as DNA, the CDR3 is TGTGCCAGCAGTTACGGGTTAGGTCAGGGACTCTCCTACGAGCAGTACTTC.

The CDR3 DNA reads TGTGCCAGTAGTAGCCAGGGGGGAACCTTCTACGAGCAGTACTTC. Encoded protein: CASSSQGGTFYEQYF. The chain uses TRBV19 and TRBJ2-7, with D possibly being TRBD1 (7 bases). The CDR3 spans 15 residues. Per germline, CDR1 LNHDA and CDR2 SQIVND (reference sequence). The V and J ends lost 4 bases and 3 bases respectively, with 16 bases between them.

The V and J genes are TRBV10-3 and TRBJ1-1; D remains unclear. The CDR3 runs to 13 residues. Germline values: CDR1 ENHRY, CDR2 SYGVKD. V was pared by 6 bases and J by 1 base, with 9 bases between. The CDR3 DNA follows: TGTGCCATCAGCTACAATAAGAACACTGAAGCTTTCTTT. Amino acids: CAISYNKNTEAFF.

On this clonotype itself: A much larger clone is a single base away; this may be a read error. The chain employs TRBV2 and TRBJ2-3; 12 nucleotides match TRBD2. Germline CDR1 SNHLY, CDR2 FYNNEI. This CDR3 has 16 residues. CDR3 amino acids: CAGSAGTSGSTDTQYF. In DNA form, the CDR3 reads TGTGCCGGCAGTGCCGGGACTAGCGGGAGCACAGATACGCAGTATTTT.

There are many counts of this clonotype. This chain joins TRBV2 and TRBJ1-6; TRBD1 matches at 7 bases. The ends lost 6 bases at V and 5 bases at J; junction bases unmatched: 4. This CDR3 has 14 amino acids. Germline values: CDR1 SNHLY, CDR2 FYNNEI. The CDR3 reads CASRPGQHNSPLHF. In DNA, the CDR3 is TGTGCCAGCAGGCCGGGACAGCATAATTCACCCCTCCACTTT.

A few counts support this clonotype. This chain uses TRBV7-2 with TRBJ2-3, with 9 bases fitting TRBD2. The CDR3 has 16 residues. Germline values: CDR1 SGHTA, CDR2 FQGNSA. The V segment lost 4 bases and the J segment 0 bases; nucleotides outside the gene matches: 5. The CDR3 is CASSSRTSASTDTQYF. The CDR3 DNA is TGTGCCAGCAGCTCTCGGACTAGCGCCAGCACAGATACGCAGTATTTT.

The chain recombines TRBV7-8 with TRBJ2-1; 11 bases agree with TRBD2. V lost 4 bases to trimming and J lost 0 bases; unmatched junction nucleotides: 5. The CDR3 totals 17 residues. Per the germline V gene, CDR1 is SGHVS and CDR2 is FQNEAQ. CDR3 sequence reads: CASSSLAGGPSYNEQFF. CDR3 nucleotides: TGTGCCAGCAGCTCGTTAGCGGGAGGGCCCTCCTACAATGAGCAGTTCTTC.

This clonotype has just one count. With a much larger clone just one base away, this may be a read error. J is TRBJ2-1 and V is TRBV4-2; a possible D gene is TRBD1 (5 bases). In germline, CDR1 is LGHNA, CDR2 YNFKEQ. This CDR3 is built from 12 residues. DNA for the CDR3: TGTGCCAGCAGCCAAGAGGACAATGAGCAGTCCTTC. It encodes CASSQEDNEQSF.

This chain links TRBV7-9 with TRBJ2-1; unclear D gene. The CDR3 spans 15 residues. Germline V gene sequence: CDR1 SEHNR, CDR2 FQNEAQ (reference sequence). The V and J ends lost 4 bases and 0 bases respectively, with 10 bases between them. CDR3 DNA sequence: TGTGCCAGCAGCTCCACTAACAGCTCCTACAATGAGCAGTTCTTC. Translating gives CASSSTNSSYNEQFF.

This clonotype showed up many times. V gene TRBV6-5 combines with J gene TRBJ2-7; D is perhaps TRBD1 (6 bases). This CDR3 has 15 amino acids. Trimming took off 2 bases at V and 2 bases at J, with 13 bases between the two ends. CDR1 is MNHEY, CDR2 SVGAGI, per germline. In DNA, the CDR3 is TGTGCCAGCAGTTACCCGGACAGTCTAGCCTACGAGCAGTACTTC. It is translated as CASSYPDSLAYEQYF.

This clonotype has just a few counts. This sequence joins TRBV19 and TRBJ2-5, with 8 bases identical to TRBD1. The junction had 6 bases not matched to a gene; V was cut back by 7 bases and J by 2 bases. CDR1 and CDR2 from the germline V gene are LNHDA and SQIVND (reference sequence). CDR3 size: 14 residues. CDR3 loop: CASNSQGGQETQYF. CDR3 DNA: TGTGCCAGTAACTCACAGGGGGGACAAGAGACCCAGTACTTC.

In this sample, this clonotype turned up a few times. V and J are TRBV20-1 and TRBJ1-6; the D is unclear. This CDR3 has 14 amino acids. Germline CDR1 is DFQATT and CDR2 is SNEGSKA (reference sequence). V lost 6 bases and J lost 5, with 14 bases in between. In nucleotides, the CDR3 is TGCAGTGCACAGAGCGGGCTTAATAATTCACCCCTCCACTTT. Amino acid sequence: CSAQSGLNNSPLHF.

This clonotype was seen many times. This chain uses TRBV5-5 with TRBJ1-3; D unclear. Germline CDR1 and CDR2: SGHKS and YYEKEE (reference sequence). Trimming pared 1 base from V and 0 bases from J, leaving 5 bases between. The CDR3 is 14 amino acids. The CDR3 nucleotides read TGTGCCAGCAGCTTGATAGGCTCTGGAAACACCATATATTTT. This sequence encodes CASSLIGSGNTIYF.

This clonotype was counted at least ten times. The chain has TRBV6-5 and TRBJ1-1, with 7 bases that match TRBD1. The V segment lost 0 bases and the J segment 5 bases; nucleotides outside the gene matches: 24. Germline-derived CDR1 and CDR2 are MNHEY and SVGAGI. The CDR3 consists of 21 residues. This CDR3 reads CASSYSTFFVATGETKTEAFF. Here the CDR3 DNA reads TGTGCCAGCAGTTACTCGACTTTCTTCGTGGCAACAGGGGAAACTAAAACTGAAGCTTTCTTT.

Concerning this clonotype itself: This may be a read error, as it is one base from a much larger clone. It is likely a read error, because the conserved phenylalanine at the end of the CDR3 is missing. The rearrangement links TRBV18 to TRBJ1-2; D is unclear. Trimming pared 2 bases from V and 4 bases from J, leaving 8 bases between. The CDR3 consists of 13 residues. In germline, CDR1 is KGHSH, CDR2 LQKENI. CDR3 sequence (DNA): TGTGCCAGCTCACCAACAGCCCTCTATGGCTACACCCTC. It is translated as CASSPTALYGYTL.

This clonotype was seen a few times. The chain's CDR3 is CAISDDPPGAGGMADTQYF. The DNA for the CDR3 is TGTGCCATCAGTGATGATCCCCCAGGAGCGGGAGGGATGGCAGATACGCAGTATTTT. The chain carries TRBV10-3 and TRBJ2-3; 10 nucleotides line up with TRBD2. V was clipped by 3 bases and J by 4 bases; unmatched bases: 16. CDR1 is ENHRY, CDR2 SYGVKD, per germline. There are 19 residues in the CDR3.

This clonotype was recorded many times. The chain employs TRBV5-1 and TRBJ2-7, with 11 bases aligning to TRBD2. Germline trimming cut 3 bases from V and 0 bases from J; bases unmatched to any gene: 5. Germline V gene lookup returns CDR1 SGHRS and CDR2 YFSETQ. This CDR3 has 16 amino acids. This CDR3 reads CASSSGLAVSSYEQYF. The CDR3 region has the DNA TGCGCCAGCAGCTCGGGACTAGCGGTGAGCTCCTACGAGCAGTACTTC.